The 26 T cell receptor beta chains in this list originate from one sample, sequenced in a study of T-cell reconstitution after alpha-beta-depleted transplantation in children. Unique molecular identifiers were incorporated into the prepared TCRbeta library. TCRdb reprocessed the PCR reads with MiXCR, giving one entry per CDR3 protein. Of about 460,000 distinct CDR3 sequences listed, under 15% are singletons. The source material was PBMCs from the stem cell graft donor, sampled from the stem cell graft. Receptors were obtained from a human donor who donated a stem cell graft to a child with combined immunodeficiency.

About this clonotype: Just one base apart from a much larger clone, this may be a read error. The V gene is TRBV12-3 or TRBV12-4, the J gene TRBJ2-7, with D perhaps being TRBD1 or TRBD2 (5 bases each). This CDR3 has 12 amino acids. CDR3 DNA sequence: TGTACCAGCAGTTTCGCCGGGGCCGAGCAGTACTTC. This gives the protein CTSSFAGAEQYF.

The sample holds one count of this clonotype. CDR3 sequence: CASSQGTRGLRYF. In DNA, the CDR3 is TGTGCCAGCAGCCAAGGTACCAGGGGGCTTCGGTACTTC. The rearrangement joins TRBV3-1 to TRBJ2-5; the match to TRBD1 covers 8 bases. V shed 1 base, J shed 13 bases, and the junction held 8 bases outside the gene matches. The germline V gene has CDR1 LGHDT and CDR2 YNNKEL (reference sequence). CDR3 size: 13 residues.

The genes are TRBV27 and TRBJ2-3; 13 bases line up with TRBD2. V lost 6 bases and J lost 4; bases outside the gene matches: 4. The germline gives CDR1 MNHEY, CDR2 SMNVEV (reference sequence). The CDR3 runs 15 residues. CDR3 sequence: CASRTSGGPPDTQYF. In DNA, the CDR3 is TGTGCCAGCAGGACTAGCGGGGGGCCGCCAGATACGCAGTATTTT.

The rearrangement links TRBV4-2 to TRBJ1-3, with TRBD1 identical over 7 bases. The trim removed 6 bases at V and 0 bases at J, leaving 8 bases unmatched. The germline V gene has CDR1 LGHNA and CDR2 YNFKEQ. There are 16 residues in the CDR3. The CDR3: CASRMGQRSSGNTIYF. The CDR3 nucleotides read TGTGCCAGCAGGATGGGACAGAGGAGCTCTGGAAACACCATATATTTT.

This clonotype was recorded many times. The CDR3 reads CASSLAGQGNNEQFF. The CDR3 DNA is TGCGCCAGCAGCTTGGCCGGACAGGGGAACAATGAGCAGTTCTTC. This rearrangement joins TRBV5-1 to TRBJ2-1; 9 nucleotides match TRBD1. J was trimmed by 5 bases and V by 0 bases; bases with no gene match: 3. The germline gives CDR1 SGHRS, CDR2 YFSETQ. The CDR3 totals 15 residues.

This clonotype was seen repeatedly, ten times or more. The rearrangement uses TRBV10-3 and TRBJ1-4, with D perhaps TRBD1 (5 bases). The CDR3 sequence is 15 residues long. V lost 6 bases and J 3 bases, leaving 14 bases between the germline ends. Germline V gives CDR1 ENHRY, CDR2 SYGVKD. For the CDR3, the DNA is TGTGCCATCAGCCCGGGGGGTTATGCTAATGAAAAACTGTTTTTT. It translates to CAISPGGYANEKLFF.

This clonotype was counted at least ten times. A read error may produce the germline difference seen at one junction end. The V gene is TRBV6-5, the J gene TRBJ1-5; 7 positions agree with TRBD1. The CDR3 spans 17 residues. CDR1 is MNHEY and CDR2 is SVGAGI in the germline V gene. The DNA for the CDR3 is TGTGTCAGCAGTTCACCGGACAGGACGAACAAAAGGGAGCCCCAGCATTTT. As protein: CVSSSPDRTNKREPQHF.

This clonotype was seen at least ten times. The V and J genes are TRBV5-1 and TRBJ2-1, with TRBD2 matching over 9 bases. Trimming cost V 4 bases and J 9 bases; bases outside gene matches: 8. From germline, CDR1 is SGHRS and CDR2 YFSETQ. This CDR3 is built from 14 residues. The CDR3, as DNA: TGCGCCAGCAGCATACAGCGGGAGGTCGGTGAGCAGTTCTTC. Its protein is CASSIQREVGEQFF.

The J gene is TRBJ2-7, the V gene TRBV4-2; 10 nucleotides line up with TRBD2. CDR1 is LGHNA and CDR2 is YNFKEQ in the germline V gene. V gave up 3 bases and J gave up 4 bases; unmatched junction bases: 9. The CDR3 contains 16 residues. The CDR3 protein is CASSHTGTSALYEQYF. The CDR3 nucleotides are TGTGCCAGCAGCCATACCGGGACTAGCGCTTTATACGAGCAGTACTTC.

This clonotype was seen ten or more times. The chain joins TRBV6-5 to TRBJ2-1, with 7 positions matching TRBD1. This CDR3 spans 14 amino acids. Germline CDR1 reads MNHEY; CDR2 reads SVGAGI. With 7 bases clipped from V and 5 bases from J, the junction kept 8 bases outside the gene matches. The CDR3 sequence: CASTPGTANNEQFF. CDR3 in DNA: TGTGCCAGCACTCCCGGGACAGCCAACAATGAGCAGTTCTTC.

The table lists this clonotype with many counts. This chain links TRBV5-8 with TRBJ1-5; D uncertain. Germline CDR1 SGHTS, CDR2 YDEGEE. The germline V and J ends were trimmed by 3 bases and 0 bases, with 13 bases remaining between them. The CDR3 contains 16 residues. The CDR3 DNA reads TGTGCCAGCAGCTCCCTTCGGCAACCTAGCAATCAGCCCCAGCATTTT. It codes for CASSSLRQPSNQPQHF.

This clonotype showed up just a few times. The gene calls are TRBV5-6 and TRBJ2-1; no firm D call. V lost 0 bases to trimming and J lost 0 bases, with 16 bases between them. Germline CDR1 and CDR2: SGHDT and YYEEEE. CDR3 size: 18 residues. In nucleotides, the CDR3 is TGTGCCAGCAGCTTGGTGTTTGGTAGCTCCTACTCCTACAATGAGCAGTTCTTC. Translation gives CASSLVFGSSYSYNEQFF.

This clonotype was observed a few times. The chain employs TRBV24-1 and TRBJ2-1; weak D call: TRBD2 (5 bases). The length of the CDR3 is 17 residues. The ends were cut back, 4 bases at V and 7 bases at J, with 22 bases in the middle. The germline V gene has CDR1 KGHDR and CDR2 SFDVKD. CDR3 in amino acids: CATSDPRVAERKNEQFF. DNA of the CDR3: TGTGCCACCAGTGACCCTCGTGTGGCGGAGCGGAAAAATGAGCAGTTCTTC.

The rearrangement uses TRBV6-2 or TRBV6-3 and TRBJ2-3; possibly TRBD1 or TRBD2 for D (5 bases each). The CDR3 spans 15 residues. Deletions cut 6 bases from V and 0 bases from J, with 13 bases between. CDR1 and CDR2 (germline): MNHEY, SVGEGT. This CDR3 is CASRAGTPSTDTQYF. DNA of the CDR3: TGTGCCAGCAGGGCCGGGACCCCTAGCACAGATACGCAGTATTTT.

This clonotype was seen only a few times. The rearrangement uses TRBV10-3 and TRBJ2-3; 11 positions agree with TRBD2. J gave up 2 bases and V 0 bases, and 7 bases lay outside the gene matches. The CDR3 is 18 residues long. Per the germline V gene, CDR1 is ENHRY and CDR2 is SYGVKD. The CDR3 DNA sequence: TGTGCCATCAGTGAGTCTAGCGGGGGGGCCAGGATCACAGATACGCAGTATTTT. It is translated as CAISESSGGARITDTQYF.

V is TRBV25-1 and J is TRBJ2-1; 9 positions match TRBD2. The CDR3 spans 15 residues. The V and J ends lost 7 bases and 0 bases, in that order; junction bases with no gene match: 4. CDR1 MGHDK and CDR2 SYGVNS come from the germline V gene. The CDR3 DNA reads TGTGCCAGCACCCTAGCGGGAAACTCCTACAATGAGCAGTTCTTC. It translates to CASTLAGNSYNEQFF.

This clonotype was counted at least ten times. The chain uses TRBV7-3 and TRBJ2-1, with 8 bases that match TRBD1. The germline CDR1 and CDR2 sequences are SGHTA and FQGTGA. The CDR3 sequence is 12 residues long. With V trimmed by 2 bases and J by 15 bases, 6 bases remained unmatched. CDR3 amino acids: CASSLSGTGLFF. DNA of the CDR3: TGTGCCAGCAGCTTATCCGGGACAGGACTGTTCTTC. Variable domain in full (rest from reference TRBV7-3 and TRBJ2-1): GAGVSQTPSNKVTEKGKYVELRCDPISGHTALYWYRQSLGQGPEFLIYFQGTGAADDSGLPNDRFFAVRPEGSVSTLKIQRTERGDSAVYLCASSLSGTGLFFGPGTRLTVL.

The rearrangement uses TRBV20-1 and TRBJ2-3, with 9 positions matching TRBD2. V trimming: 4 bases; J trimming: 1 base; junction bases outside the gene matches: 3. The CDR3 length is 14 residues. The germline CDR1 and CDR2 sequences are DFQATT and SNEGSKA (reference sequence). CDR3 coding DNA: TGCAGTGCTACTCCTAGCGGGGGCACAGATACGCAGTATTTT. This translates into CSATPSGGTDTQYF.

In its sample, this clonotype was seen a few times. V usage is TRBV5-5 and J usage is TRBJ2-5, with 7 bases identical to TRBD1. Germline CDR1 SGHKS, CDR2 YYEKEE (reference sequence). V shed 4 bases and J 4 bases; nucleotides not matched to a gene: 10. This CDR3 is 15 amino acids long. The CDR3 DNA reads TGTGCCAGCAGCCGTTGGACAGGCTCAGGAGAGACCCAGTACTTC. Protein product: CASSRWTGSGETQYF. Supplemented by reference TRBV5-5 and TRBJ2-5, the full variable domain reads DAGVTQSPTHLIKTRGQQVTLRCSPISGHKSVSWYQQVLGQGPQFIFQYYEKEERGRGNFPDRFSARQFPNYSSELNVNALLLGDSALYLCASSRWTGSGETQYFGPGTRLLVL.

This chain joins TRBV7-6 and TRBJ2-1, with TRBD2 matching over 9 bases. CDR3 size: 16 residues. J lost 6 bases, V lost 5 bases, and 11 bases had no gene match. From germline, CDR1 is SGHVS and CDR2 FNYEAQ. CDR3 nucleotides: TGTGCCAGCAGCGGATACCAGGGACTAGCCCCCAATGAGCAGTTCTTC. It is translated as CASSGYQGLAPNEQFF. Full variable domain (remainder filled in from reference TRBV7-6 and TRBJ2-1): GAGVSQSPRYKVTKRGQDVALRCDPISGHVSLYWYRQALGQGPEFLTYFNYEAQQDKSGLPNDRFSAERPEGSISTLTIQRTEQRDSAMYRCASSGYQGLAPNEQFFGPGTRLTVL.

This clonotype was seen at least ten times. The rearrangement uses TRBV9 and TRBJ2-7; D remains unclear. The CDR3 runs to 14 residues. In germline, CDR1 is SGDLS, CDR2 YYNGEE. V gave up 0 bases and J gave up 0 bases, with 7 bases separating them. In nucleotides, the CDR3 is TGTGCCAGCAGCGTAGCTCAGAGCTCCTACGAGCAGTACTTC. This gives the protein CASSVAQSSYEQYF.

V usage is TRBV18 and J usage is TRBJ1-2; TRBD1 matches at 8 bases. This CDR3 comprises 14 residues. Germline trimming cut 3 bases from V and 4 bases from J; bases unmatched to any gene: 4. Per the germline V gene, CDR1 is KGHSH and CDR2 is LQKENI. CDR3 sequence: CASSPSGGGYGYTF. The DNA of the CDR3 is TGTGCCAGCTCACCCTCAGGGGGCGGCTATGGCTACACCTTC. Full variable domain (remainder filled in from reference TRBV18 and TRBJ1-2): NAGVMQNPRHLVRRRGQEARLRCSPMKGHSHVYWYRQLPEEGLKFMVYLQKENIIDESGMPKERFSAEFPKEGPSILRIQQVVRGDSAAYFCASSPSGGGYGYTFGSGTRLTVV.

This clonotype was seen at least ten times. CDR3 protein: CASSSFRDLYNEQFF. The CDR3 region has the DNA TGTGCCAGCAGTTCGTTCCGGGACTTATACAATGAGCAGTTCTTC. The chain has TRBV12-3 or TRBV12-4 and TRBJ2-1; a possible D gene is TRBD2 (6 bases). V was pared by 4 bases and J by 4 bases, with 14 bases between. This CDR3 region has 15 residues.

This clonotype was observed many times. The CDR3 nucleotides are TGTGCCAGCAGCCTACTAGCGAACGCCTACAATGAGCAGTTCTTC. Its translation: CASSLLANAYNEQFF. The chain couples TRBV5-6 to TRBJ2-1, with 7 bases identical to TRBD2. V lost 4 bases, J lost 2 bases, and 6 bases stayed unmatched. This CDR3 region has 15 residues. The germline V gene encodes CDR1 SGHDT and CDR2 YYEEEE.

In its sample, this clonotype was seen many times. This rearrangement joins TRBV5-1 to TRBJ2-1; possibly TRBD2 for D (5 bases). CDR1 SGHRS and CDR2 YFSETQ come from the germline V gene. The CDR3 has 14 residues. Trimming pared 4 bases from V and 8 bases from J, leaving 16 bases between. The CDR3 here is CASSISTSLDEQFF. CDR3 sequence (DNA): TGCGCCAGCAGCATCTCTACTAGTTTGGATGAGCAGTTCTTC.

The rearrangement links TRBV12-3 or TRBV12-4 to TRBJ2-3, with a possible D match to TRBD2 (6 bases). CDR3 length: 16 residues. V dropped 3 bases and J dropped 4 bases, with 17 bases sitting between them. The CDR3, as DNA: TGTGCCAGCAGTTTTCTTAGACTAGATAGGGCAGATACGCAGTATTTT. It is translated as CASSFLRLDRADTQYF.